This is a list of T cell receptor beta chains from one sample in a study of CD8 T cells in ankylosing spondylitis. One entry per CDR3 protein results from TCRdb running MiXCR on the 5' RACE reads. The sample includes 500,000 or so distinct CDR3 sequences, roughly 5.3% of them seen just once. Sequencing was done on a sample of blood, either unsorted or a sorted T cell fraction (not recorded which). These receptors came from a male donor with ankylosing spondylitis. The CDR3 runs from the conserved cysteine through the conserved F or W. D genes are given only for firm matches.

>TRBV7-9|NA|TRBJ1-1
CASSTNGGGTEAFF
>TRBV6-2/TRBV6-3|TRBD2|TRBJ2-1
CASRGLAGDYNEQFF
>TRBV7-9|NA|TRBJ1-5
CASSSWEGNLINQPQHF
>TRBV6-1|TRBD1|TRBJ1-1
CATNTGTGRVNTEAFF
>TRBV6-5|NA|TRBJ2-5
CASSYPGSQTQYF
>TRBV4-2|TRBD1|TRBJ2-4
CASMGTAPGNIQYF
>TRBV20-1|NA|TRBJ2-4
CSARVTGVAKNIQYF
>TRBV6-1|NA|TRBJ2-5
CAARELETQYF
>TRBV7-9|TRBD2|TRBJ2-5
CASSPGLARQETQYF
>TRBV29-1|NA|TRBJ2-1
CSVLGTPKENEQFF